This T cell receptor (beta chain) was obtained from a study of PD-1 blockade in classical Hodgkin lymphoma. Germline assignment: CDR1 LGHNA and CDR2 YNFKEQ. The CDR3 extends over 17 amino acids. The J segment lost 5 bases and the V segment lost 1 base, leaving 8 bases of the junction unmatched. Time point indicated: cycle 4 day 1 (C4D1), after about 6 weeks of nivolumab. Each of the patients experienced relapse following autologous stem cell transplantation, and their brentuximab vedotin exposure differed. Using magnetic negative selection, the CD4+ T cells were separated out of thawed PBMCs. TCRdb keeps only in-frame clones here, not all; method: immunoSEQ multiplex PCR. The data contain tens of thousands of clones, roughly 80% of them singletons.

Sequences were derived from CD4+ T cells from blood, sampled before the fourth cycle of nivolumab. This clonotype was sampled from a human donor with classical Hodgkin lymphoma. This rearrangement joins TRBV4-2 to TRBJ2-5; 12 bases agree with TRBD2. CDR3 sequence: CASSQGASGGVGETQYF. DNA of the CDR3: TGTGCCAGCAGCCAAGGAGCTAGCGGGGGGGTGGGGGAGACCCAGTACTTC.